These 2 T cell receptor beta chains were sequenced from one sample in a study of cytomegalovirus exposure and HLA in healthy donors. PCR used 60 Vbeta primers and 13 Jbeta primers. Using immunoSEQ multiplex PCR, the repertoire was profiled, and TCRdb retains in-frame clones only, with some absent. The table has approximately 110,000 clones, more than 65% seen once; the top ten hold 13%. The specimen was PBMCs. The receptors derive from an older woman in good health and CMV-seropositive.

The chain links TRBV7-8 to TRBJ2-7; perhaps TRBD1 as D (6 bases). The CDR3 sequence is 15 residues long. Trimming took off 5 bases at V and 6 bases at J, with 20 bases between the two ends. Germline V gene data show CDR1 as SGHVS and CDR2 as FQNEAQ. CDR3 region: CASSRDTGTSGEQYF. The CDR3 nucleotides are TGTGCCAGCAGCCGCGATACAGGGACGTCGGGCGAGCAGTACTTC. Full variable domain (outside the CDR3, taken from reference TRBV7-8 and TRBJ2-7): GAGVSQSPRYKVAKRGQDVALRCDPISGHVSLFWYQQALGQGPEFLTYFQNEAQLDKSGLPSDRFFAERPEGSVSTLKIQRTQQEDSAVYLCASSRDTGTSGEQYFGPGTRLTVT.

This clone was picked up one time. This chain uses TRBV5-1 with TRBJ1-4; the match to TRBD1 covers 7 bases. Trimming removed 2 bases from V and 2 bases from J; junction bases left unmatched: 0. This CDR3 is 14 amino acids long. CDR1 is SGHRS, CDR2 YFSETQ, per germline. This CDR3 is CASSLQGTNEKLFF. CDR3 nucleotide sequence: TGCGCCAGCAGCTTACAGGGGACTAATGAAAAACTGTTTTTT.